Below are 27 T cell receptor beta chains sequenced from a single sample in a study of T cells in Graves' hyperthyroidism and ophthalmopathy. TCR beta CDR3 sequences were amplified from RNA transcripts. The HTBI primer set was used in a first-round RT-PCR of the TCR CDR3. MiXCR was run by TCRdb on the multiplex PCR reads, yielding one entry per CDR3 protein. The sample lists about 700,000 distinct CDR3 sequences, about 15% seen once, with roughly 10% in the top ten. The sequencing input was blood. The source of these receptors is a young woman with Graves' hyperthyroidism.

This clonotype was seen at least ten times. The rearrangement links TRBV5-8 to TRBJ1-6; possibly TRBD1 for D (5 bases). The CDR3 runs 16 residues. CDR1 is SGHTS and CDR2 is YDEGEE in the germline V gene. Trimming stripped 4 bases from V and 10 bases from J, with 21 bases between. The CDR3 sequence: CASSVGAPLKGSPLHF. In nucleotides, the CDR3 is TGTGCCAGCAGCGTTGGAGCTCCCCTAAAGGGGTCACCCCTCCACTTT.

This clonotype was seen more than once but under ten times. The V gene is TRBV20-1, the J gene TRBJ1-2; no reliable D call. V was pared by 3 bases and J by 8 bases, with 7 bases between. Germline V gene data show CDR1 as DFQATT and CDR2 as SNEGSKA (reference sequence). The CDR3 contains 10 residues. CDR3 residues: CSASSGGYTF. The CDR3, as DNA: TGCAGTGCTAGCTCGGGGGGCTACACCTTC.

This clonotype was seen ten or more times. The chain employs TRBV12-3 or TRBV12-4 and TRBJ2-5; a possible D gene is TRBD1 (5 bases). The CDR3 consists of 18 residues. V shed 4 bases and J shed 0 bases, with 21 bases lying between them. The CDR3 reads CASSSGTATEPYQETQYF. The CDR3 DNA reads TGTGCCAGCAGTTCGGGTACCGCGACAGAACCGTACCAAGAGACCCAGTACTTC.

The chain carries TRBV25-1 and TRBJ2-1; D may be TRBD2 (5 bases). The CDR3 totals 10 residues. V lost 8 bases to trimming and J lost 14 bases, with 13 bases between them. Germline-derived CDR1 and CDR2 are MGHDK and SYGVNS. The CDR3 bases are TGTGCCAGCCAGAGGGTCGCTAAGTTCTTC. Amino acids: CASQRVAKFF.

The chain is built from TRBV2 and TRBJ1-5, with a possible D match to TRBD1 (6 bases). Germline V lookup: CDR1 SNHLY, CDR2 FYNNEI. This CDR3 region has 14 residues. The V and J ends lost 4 bases and 2 bases respectively, with 9 bases between them. CDR3 DNA: TGTGCCAGCAGTGTAAGACAGGGCAATCAGCCCCAGCATTTT. As protein: CASSVRQGNQPQHF.

V usage is TRBV5-6 and J usage is TRBJ2-2; possibly TRBD1 for D (6 bases). V dropped 0 bases and J dropped 8 bases, with 14 bases sitting between them. In germline, CDR1 is SGHDT, CDR2 YYEEEE. The length of the CDR3 is 15 residues. The CDR3 coding sequence is TGTGCCAGCAGCTTGGAGGACAGTCCTGAAGGGGAGCTGTTTTTT. This sequence encodes CASSLEDSPEGELFF.

The sample holds many counts of this clonotype. The CDR3: CASRFRVSIAKNIQYF. CDR3 DNA sequence: TGTGCCAGCAGATTCAGGGTTTCAATAGCCAAAAACATTCAGTACTTC. V usage is TRBV28 and J usage is TRBJ2-4; a possible D gene is TRBD1 (5 bases). Deletions cut 6 bases from V and 0 bases from J, with 15 bases between. The CDR3 sequence is 16 residues long. Germline CDR1 MDHEN, CDR2 SYDVKM.

A few counts support this clonotype. The rearrangement joins TRBV19 to TRBJ2-1, with 8 positions matching TRBD2. Trimming removed 2 bases from V and 8 bases from J; junction bases left unmatched: 8. The germline CDR1 and CDR2 sequences are LNHDA and SQIVND (reference sequence). CDR3 length equals 15 residues. The CDR3 DNA reads TGTGCCAGTAGTATACCCGGCGGGAGGTCCTATGAGCAGTTCTTC. Translation: CASSIPGGRSYEQFF.

This clonotype was observed many times. The chain is built from TRBV2 and TRBJ1-1; D not certain. Germline assignment: CDR1 SNHLY and CDR2 FYNNEI. With 1 base removed from V and 1 base from J, the gap between germline ends came to 16 bases. This CDR3 region has 17 residues. CDR3 residues: CASSEESGRLANTEAFF. The CDR3 DNA reads TGTGCCAGCAGTGAAGAGTCCGGAAGGCTCGCGAACACTGAAGCTTTCTTT.

This clonotype was detected ten times or more. This rearrangement joins TRBV11-1 to TRBJ1-1; D ambiguous. Germline loops: CDR1 SGHAT, CDR2 FQDESV (reference sequence). This CDR3 spans 15 amino acids. V lost 5 bases to trimming and J lost 5 bases, with 18 bases between them. CDR3 sequence reads: CASSTRPTTSTEAFF. For the CDR3, the DNA is TGTGCCAGCAGCACCAGACCGACGACATCGACTGAAGCTTTCTTT. The full variable domain, completed using reference TRBV11-1 and TRBJ1-1, is EAEVAQSPRYKITEKSQAVAFWCDPISGHATLYWYRQILGQGPELLVQFQDESVVDDSQLPKDRFSAERLKGVDSTLKIQPAELGDSAMYLCASSTRPTTSTEAFFGQGTRLTVV.

On this clonotype: At one end the junction does not follow the germline gene, possibly because of a read error. The rearrangement links TRBV7-7 to TRBJ2-1; TRBD2 agrees at 8 bases. Per the germline V gene, CDR1 is SSHAT and CDR2 is FNYEAQ (reference sequence). This CDR3 is 18 amino acids long. The CDR3 protein is CASSPKKPGLVSYNEQFF. The CDR3 DNA follows: TGTGCTAGCAGCCCGAAAAAACCGGGACTAGTCTCCTACAATGAGCAGTTCTTC.

The chain joins TRBV4-1 to TRBJ1-2; D may be TRBD1 (5 bases). The germline V gene has CDR1 MGHRA and CDR2 YSYEKL. The CDR3 is made up of 13 amino acids. V dropped 4 bases and J dropped 5 bases, with 11 bases sitting between them. The CDR3 bases are TGCGCCAGCAGCCGGCCAGGGAATTATGGCTACACCTTC. This codes for CASSRPGNYGYTF.

This clonotype has at least ten counts. The chain recombines TRBV5-1 with TRBJ2-1; 8 nucleotides align to TRBD2. Germline assignment: CDR1 SGHRS and CDR2 YFSETQ. The junction had 5 bases not matched to a gene; V was cut back by 3 bases and J by 0 bases. This CDR3 comprises 16 residues. CDR3 in DNA: TGCGCCAGCAGCTCAACTAGCGGTAGCTCCTACAATGAGCAGTTCTTC. It is translated as CASSSTSGSSYNEQFF.

This clonotype was seen repeatedly, ten times or more. This chain links TRBV20-1 with TRBJ2-7; weak D call: TRBD1 (7 bases). The CDR3 loop spans 15 amino acids. Germline V CDR1 and CDR2: DFQATT, SNEGSKA (reference sequence). Trimming pared 3 bases from V and 3 bases from J, leaving 18 bases between. CDR3 sequence (DNA): TGCAGTGCTAGCGATCCGACAGGGAGGAGCTACGAGCAGTACTTC. Its protein is CSASDPTGRSYEQYF.

This clonotype was detected a few times. The CDR3 DNA is TGCAGTGCTAGACCTGTCCGCCCATTTGCCCAAAAGGAGCCCGATGAAGCTTTCTTT. Translated, it gives CSARPVRPFAQKEPDEAFF. The gene calls are TRBV20-1 and TRBJ1-1; no definite D call. With 2 bases removed from V and 7 bases from J, the gap between germline ends came to 32 bases. This CDR3 comprises 19 residues. The germline V gene has CDR1 DFQATT and CDR2 SNEGSKA (reference sequence).

This clonotype was detected a few times. The V call is TRBV20-1, the J call TRBJ2-7; unclear D gene. V lost 0 bases, J lost 2 bases, and 14 bases lay in between. This CDR3 spans 15 amino acids. Germline CDR1 DFQATT, CDR2 SNEGSKA (reference sequence). CDR3 residues: CSARDRLGITYEQYF. In nucleotides, the CDR3 is TGCAGTGCTAGAGATCGCCTAGGCATCACCTACGAGCAGTACTTC.

This clonotype appeared many times. The gene calls are TRBV7-9 and TRBJ2-2; D is undetermined. V lost 4 bases to trimming and J lost 5 bases, with 5 bases between them. Germline assignment: CDR1 SEHNR and CDR2 FQNEAQ (reference sequence). This CDR3 spans 12 amino acids. CDR3: CASSSGTGELFF. The CDR3 DNA reads TGTGCCAGCAGCTCAGGAACCGGGGAGCTGTTTTTT.

This clonotype has a handful of counts. This chain connects TRBV19 to TRBJ2-7; TRBD2 is a possible D gene (5 bases). Germline lookup yields CDR1 LNHDA and CDR2 SQIVND (reference sequence). The CDR3 sequence is 15 residues long. V lost 6 bases to trimming and J lost 1 base, with 16 bases between them. This CDR3 is CASRLRGIRSYEQYF. CDR3 DNA sequence: TGTGCCAGTAGACTCCGGGGTATTCGTTCCTACGAGCAGTACTTC.

This clonotype was found a few times. The rearrangement links TRBV9 to TRBJ2-1; 11 bases are a match to TRBD2. CDR1 is SGDLS, CDR2 YYNGEE, per germline. The V and J ends lost 4 bases and 7 bases, in that order; junction bases with no gene match: 7. There are 15 residues in the CDR3. The CDR3 region is CASSPALAGVNEQFF. For the CDR3, the DNA is TGTGCCAGCAGCCCAGCACTAGCGGGAGTAAATGAGCAGTTCTTC.

The chain recombines TRBV27 with TRBJ2-2, with D tentatively TRBD2 (7 bases). The V gene's germline CDR1 is MNHEY and CDR2 SMNVEV (reference sequence). Trimming left V 6 bases short and J 2 bases short, with 13 bases between. CDR3 size: 15 residues. This CDR3 is CASRGGGQNTGELFF. The CDR3 DNA follows: TGTGCCAGCAGGGGGGGGGGACAAAACACCGGGGAGCTGTTTTTT.

In this sample, this clonotype turned up many times. V is TRBV30 and J is TRBJ2-7, with D perhaps TRBD1 (6 bases). Looked up from germline, CDR1 is GTSNPN and CDR2 is SVGIG (reference sequence). The germline V and J ends were trimmed by 2 bases and 3 bases, with 11 bases remaining between them. The CDR3 covers 13 residues. The CDR3 DNA reads as TGTGCCTGGAGTATTGGGGACAACTACGAGCAGTACTTC. Translated, it gives CAWSIGDNYEQYF.

The CDR3 loop reads CASSWDRGEGTDTQYF. The CDR3, as DNA: TGTGCCAGCAGCTGGGACAGGGGAGAGGGCACAGATACGCAGTATTTT. The V gene is TRBV7-3, the J gene TRBJ2-3; 10 bases align to TRBD1. V lost 4 bases to trimming and J lost 1 base; unmatched junction nucleotides: 5. This CDR3 has 16 amino acids. The germline V gene encodes CDR1 SGHTA and CDR2 FQGTGA.

As DNA, the CDR3 is TGTGCCAGCTCTCAGAGCGGGAGTTTCCTGTCCGAGCAGTACTTC. Amino acids: CASSQSGSFLSEQYF. The chain combines TRBV18 with TRBJ2-7, with 8 bases matching TRBD2. V shed 6 bases, J shed 6 bases, and the junction held 13 bases outside the gene matches. Germline V lookup: CDR1 KGHSH, CDR2 LQKENI. The CDR3 totals 15 residues. The full variable domain, its missing parts supplied by reference TRBV18 and TRBJ2-7, is NAGVMQNPRHLVRRRGQEARLRCSPMKGHSHVYWYRQLPEEGLKFMVYLQKENIIDESGMPKERFSAEFPKEGPSILRIQQVVRGDSAAYFCASSQSGSFLSEQYFGPGTRLTVT.

This clonotype was observed a handful of times. V gene TRBV4-1 combines with J gene TRBJ2-7; 10 nucleotides agree with TRBD1. The CDR3 is 18 residues long. V lost 4 bases and J lost 6; bases outside the gene matches: 18. Per the germline V gene, CDR1 is MGHRA and CDR2 is YSYEKL. CDR3 protein: CASSPLGQGLSPGSEQYF. As DNA, the CDR3 is TGCGCCAGCAGCCCACTGGGACAGGGGTTATCCCCAGGGAGCGAGCAGTACTTC.

The chain is built from TRBV19 and TRBJ2-2, with 11 bases identical to TRBD2. With 10 bases clipped from V and 4 bases from J, the junction kept 8 bases outside the gene matches. This CDR3 is 15 amino acids long. The germline V gene encodes CDR1 LNHDA and CDR2 SQIVND (reference sequence). The CDR3 protein is CATKLAGGITGELFF. CDR3 DNA sequence: TGTGCCACCAAGCTAGCGGGAGGTATCACCGGGGAGCTGTTTTTT.

In this sample, this clonotype turned up many times. The V and J genes are TRBV7-2 and TRBJ2-1, with 7 bases that match TRBD2. CDR3 length: 12 amino acids. The V and J ends lost 2 bases and 8 bases, in that order; junction bases with no gene match: 0. Germline CDR1 reads SGHTA; CDR2 reads FQGNSA. CDR3 in amino acids: CASSLRGDEQFF. In DNA, the CDR3 is TGTGCCAGCAGCTTACGGGGGGATGAGCAGTTCTTC.

This clonotype was picked up a small number of times. This chain links TRBV6-1 with TRBJ1-4; D is uncertain. This CDR3 spans 14 amino acids. Per the germline V gene, CDR1 is MNHNS and CDR2 is SASEGT. V was trimmed by 5 bases and J by 0 bases, leaving 7 bases between them. The CDR3 spells CASSRKATNEKLFF. The CDR3 nucleotides read TGTGCCAGCAGTCGCAAAGCAACTAATGAAAAACTGTTTTTT.